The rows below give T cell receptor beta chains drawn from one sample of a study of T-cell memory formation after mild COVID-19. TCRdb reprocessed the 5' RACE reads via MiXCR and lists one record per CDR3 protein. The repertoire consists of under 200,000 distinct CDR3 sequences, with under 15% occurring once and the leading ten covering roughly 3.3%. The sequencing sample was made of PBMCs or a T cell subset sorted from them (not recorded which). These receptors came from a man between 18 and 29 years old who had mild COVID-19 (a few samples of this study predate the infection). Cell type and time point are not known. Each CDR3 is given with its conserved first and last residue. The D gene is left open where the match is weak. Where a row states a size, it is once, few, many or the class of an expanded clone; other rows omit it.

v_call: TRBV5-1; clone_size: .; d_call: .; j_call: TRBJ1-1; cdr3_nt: TGCGCCAGCTCACCGTCCAGGTCTTCGAACACTGAAGCTTTCTTT; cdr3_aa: CASSPSRSSNTEAFF
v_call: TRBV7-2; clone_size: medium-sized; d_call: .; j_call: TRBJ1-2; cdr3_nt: TGTGCCAGCATATCCCCCGGGGGAAGAGGCTACACCTTC; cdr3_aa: CASISPGGRGYTF
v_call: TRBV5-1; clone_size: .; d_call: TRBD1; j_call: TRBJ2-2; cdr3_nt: TGCGCCAGCAGCCCAAGGGACAGGGCGAACACCGGGGAGCTGTTTTTT; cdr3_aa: CASSPRDRANTGELFF
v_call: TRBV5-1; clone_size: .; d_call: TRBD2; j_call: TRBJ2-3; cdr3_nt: TGCGCCAGCAGCTTGAAACTAGCGGGGGCGCTTACAGATACGCAGTATTTT; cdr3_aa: CASSLKLAGALTDTQYF
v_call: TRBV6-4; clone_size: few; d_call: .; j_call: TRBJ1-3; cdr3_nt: TGTGCCAGCAGTGACTCCCCCGGACGGGACTCTGGAAACACCATATATTTT; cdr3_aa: CASSDSPGRDSGNTIYF
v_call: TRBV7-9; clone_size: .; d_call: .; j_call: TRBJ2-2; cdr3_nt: TGTGCCAGCAGCACTCCGGGCGAAGGACGAACACCGGGGAGCATGTTTTTT; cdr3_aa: CASSTPGEGRTPGSMFF
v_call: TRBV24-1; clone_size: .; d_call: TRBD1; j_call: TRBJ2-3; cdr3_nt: TGTGCCACCAGTGATTTGCGGGGGACAGGGGGCACAGATACGCAGTATTTT; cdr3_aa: CATSDLRGTGGTDTQYF
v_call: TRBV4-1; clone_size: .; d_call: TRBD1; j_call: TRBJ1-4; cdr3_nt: TGCGCCAGCAGCCAAGGGGACAGATTGGATGAAAAACTGTTTTTT; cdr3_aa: CASSQGDRLDEKLFF
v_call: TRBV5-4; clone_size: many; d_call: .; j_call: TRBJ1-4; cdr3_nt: TGTGCCAGCAGCTTGGACAACCTCGGCGGGGAAAAACTGTTTTTT; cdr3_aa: CASSLDNLGGEKLFF
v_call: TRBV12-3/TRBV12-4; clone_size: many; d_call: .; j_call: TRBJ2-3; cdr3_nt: TGTGCCAGCAGTTGGGGGCCAGATACGCAGTATTTT; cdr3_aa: CASSWGPDTQYF
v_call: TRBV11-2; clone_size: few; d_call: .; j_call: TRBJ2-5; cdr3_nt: TGTGCCAGCAGCTTTTCAGCGGAAGAGACCCAGTACTTC; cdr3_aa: CASSFSAEETQYF
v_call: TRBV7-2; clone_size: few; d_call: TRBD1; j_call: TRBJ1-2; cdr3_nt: TGTGCCAGCAGCGTCTGGACAGGGGCTAACTATGGCTACACCTTC; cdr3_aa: CASSVWTGANYGYTF
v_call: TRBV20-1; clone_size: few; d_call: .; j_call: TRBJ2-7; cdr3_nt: TGCAGTGCTACCCCGGGACGATCCTACGAGCAGTACTTC; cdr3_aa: CSATPGRSYEQYF
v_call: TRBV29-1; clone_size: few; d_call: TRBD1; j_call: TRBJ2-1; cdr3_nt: TGCAGCGTTGAAGGCGGCAGGGGGCGTACCTACAATGAGCAGTTCTTC; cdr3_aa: CSVEGGRGRTYNEQFF
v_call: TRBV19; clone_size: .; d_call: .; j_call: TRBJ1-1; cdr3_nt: TGTGCCAGTACCCCGTATGCTGTGAACACTGAAGCTTTCTTT; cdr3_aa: CASTPYAVNTEAFF
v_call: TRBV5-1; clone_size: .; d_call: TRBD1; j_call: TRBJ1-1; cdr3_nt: TGCGCCAGCAGCTGGACAGGTGCCCGGGACACTGAAGCTTTCTTT; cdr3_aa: CASSWTGARDTEAFF
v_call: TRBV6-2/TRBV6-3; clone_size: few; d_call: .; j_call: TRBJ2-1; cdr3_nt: TGTGCCAGCAAAATAGGCCTAGCCTCCTACAATGAGCAGTTCTTC; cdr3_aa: CASKIGLASYNEQFF
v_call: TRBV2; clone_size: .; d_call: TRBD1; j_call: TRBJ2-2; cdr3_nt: TGTGCCAGCAGGGCCGGGACAGCCTTCACCGGGGAGCTGTTTTTT; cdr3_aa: CASRAGTAFTGELFF
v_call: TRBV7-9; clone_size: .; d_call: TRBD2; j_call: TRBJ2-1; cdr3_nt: TGTGCCAGCAGCTTAGTTCTAGCGGGGAGACTTGAGCAGTTCTTC; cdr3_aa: CASSLVLAGRLEQFF
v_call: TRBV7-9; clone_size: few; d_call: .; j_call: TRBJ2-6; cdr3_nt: TGTGCCAGCAGCTTCGTCACTGGGGCCAACGTCCTGACTTTC; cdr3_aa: CASSFVTGANVLTF
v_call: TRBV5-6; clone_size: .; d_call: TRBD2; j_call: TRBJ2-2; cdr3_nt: TGTGCCAGCAGCCGCACCGGACTAGCCCCCGGGGAGCTGTTTTTT; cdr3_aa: CASSRTGLAPGELFF
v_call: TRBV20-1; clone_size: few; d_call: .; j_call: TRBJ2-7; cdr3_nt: TGCAGTGCTCGAAACCCGACCGGGACCGAGTACGAGCAGTACTTC; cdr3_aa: CSARNPTGTEYEQYF
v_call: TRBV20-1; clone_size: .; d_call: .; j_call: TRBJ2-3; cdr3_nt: TGCAGTGCTAGAGGGGGGGTTTCGGATACGCAGTATTTT; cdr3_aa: CSARGGVSDTQYF
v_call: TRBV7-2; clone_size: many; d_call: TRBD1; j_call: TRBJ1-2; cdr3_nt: TGTGCCAGCAGCTTTGACAGGGGGAACTATGGCTACACCTTC; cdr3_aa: CASSFDRGNYGYTF
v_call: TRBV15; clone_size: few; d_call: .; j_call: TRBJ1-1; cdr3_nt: TGTGCCACCAGCAGAGACTGGGATCAAGCTTTCTTT; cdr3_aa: CATSRDWDQAFF
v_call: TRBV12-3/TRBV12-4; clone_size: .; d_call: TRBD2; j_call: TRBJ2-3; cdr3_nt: TGTGCCAGCAGTTTGGGGGTAGCGGGGGCTAGCTACACAGATACGCAGTATTTT; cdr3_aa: CASSLGVAGASYTDTQYF